The 31 T cell receptor beta chains listed next were all sequenced from one sample in a study of blood T cell repertoires in COVID-19. TCRdb's copy holds only in-frame clones and misses some; the assay was immunoSEQ multiplex PCR. This table has 150,000 to 200,000 clones, more than 75% appearing once. Source material: peripheral blood. The receptors originated from a man younger than 30 with acute or convalescent COVID-19.

The chain links TRBV19 to TRBJ1-5; D is undetermined. V was shortened by 1 base and J by 3 bases, with 4 bases between the two germline ends. The CDR3 sequence is 13 residues long. Germline CDR1 LNHDA, CDR2 SQIVND (reference sequence). The CDR3 region has the DNA TGTGCCAGTAGTATAGGCGCCAATCAGCCCCAGCATTTT. Translation: CASSIGANQPQHF.

V usage is TRBV6-5 and J usage is TRBJ2-7; 10 bases agree with TRBD2. Germline lookup yields CDR1 MNHEY and CDR2 SVGAGI. The V and J ends lost 6 bases and 1 base, in that order; junction bases with no gene match: 6. CDR3 size: 15 residues. This chain's CDR3 is CASSPGLASSYEQYF. DNA of the CDR3: TGTGCCAGCAGCCCGGGACTAGCGTCATCCTACGAGCAGTACTTC.

The chain combines TRBV6-1 with TRBJ1-1; D is perhaps TRBD1 (6 bases). CDR3 length equals 20 residues. The V gene lost 0 bases and the J gene lost 2 bases, with 25 bases spanning the gap. Germline assignment: CDR1 MNHNS and CDR2 SASEGT. CDR3 DNA: TGTGCCAGCAGTGAAGCCGACCTGACAGGCGGAATTGTAGGAAACACTGAAGCTTTCTTT. It codes for CASSEADLTGGIVGNTEAFF.

The CDR3 spells CASSLRRSGYTF. CDR3 DNA: TGTGCCAGCAGCTTGCGGAGGAGTGGCTACACCTTC. This chain joins TRBV5-6 and TRBJ1-2; D remains ambiguous. The CDR3 length is 12 residues. The germline gives CDR1 SGHDT, CDR2 YYEEEE. V was pared by 1 base and J by 7 bases, with 8 bases between.

The chain has TRBV9 and TRBJ1-2; no definite D call. The CDR3 sequence is 16 residues long. Germline assignment: CDR1 SGDLS and CDR2 YYNGEE. The V gene lost 7 bases and the J gene lost 0 bases, with 19 bases spanning the gap. The DNA of the CDR3 is TGTGCCAGCCCCGTAAGGCAGGCTCAACCTAACTATGGCTACACCTTC. Protein: CASPVRQAQPNYGYTF.

This chain uses TRBV5-4 with TRBJ2-1; 9 positions match TRBD1. CDR3 size: 16 residues. The germline V gene encodes CDR1 SGHNT and CDR2 YYREEE (reference sequence). V shed 4 bases, J shed 1 base, and the junction held 6 bases outside the gene matches. Written as DNA, the CDR3 is TGTGCCAGCAGCGCAGCCGGGACAGGGTCCTACAATGAGCAGTTCTTC. The encoded protein is CASSAAGTGSYNEQFF.

This CDR3 is CASSDASGVRYQETQYF. CDR3 nucleotides: TGTGCCAGCAGTGATGCTTCGGGGGTGAGGTACCAAGAGACCCAGTACTTC. The rearrangement links TRBV2 to TRBJ2-5, with D possibly TRBD2 on 6 matching bases. Germline V gene data show CDR1 as SNHLY and CDR2 as FYNNEI. The V end lost 3 bases, the J end lost 0 bases, and 17 bases lay between the germline ends. This CDR3 comprises 17 residues. The variable domain in full, with the rest retrieved from reference TRBV2 and TRBJ2-5, is EPEVTQTPSHQVTQMGQEVILRCVPISNHLYFYWYRQILGQKVEFLVSFYNNEISEKSEIFDDQFSVERPDGSNFTLKIRSTKLEDSAMYFCASSDASGVRYQETQYFGPGTRLLVL.

The chain carries TRBV5-1 and TRBJ2-3; 8 bases align to TRBD1. The CDR3 runs 18 residues. The junction had 18 bases not matched to a gene; V was cut back by 2 bases and J by 7 bases. Germline loops: CDR1 SGHRS, CDR2 YFSETQ. The CDR3 DNA reads as TGCGCCAGCAGCTTCTTCCCCGCGGACCGGGACAGGCAAAATACGCAGTATTTT. Translation gives CASSFFPADRDRQNTQYF. The whole variable domain, remainder taken from reference TRBV5-1 and TRBJ2-3, is KAGVTQTPRYLIKTRGQQVTLSCSPISGHRSVSWYQQTPGQGLQFLFEYFSETQRNKGNFPGRFSGRQFSNSRSEMNVSTLELGDSALYLCASSFFPADRDRQNTQYFGPGTRLTVL.

The CDR3 sequence: CASSVGGTGNTIYF. In DNA, the CDR3 is TGTGCCAGCAGCGTAGGAGGTACGGGAAACACCATATATTTT. This sequence joins TRBV9 and TRBJ1-3; D is ambiguous. This CDR3 comprises 14 residues. The ends were cut back, 0 bases at V and 4 bases at J, with 8 bases in the middle. Germline-derived CDR1 and CDR2 are SGDLS and YYNGEE.

This chain connects TRBV10-1 to TRBJ1-1, with 9 bases that match TRBD1. CDR3 size: 19 residues. Germline CDR1 reads WNHNN; CDR2 reads SYGVQD (reference sequence). The V gene end was trimmed by 6 bases and the J gene end by 0 bases; junction bases not matched to a gene: 17. CDR3 sequence (DNA): TGCGCCAGCAGAGAACCGGGACAGGGCCGTTACTCCATGAACACTGAAGCTTTCTTT. Amino acid sequence: CASREPGQGRYSMNTEAFF.

V usage is TRBV6-1 and J usage is TRBJ2-1; a possible D gene is TRBD2 (5 bases). The V gene's germline CDR1 is MNHNS and CDR2 SASEGT. This CDR3 comprises 20 residues. V lost 4 bases to trimming and J lost 1 base, with 26 bases between them. This CDR3 is CASSVLPTRRIRGSYNEQFF. DNA of the CDR3: TGTGCCAGCAGTGTTCTCCCGACCCGGAGGATCCGAGGGTCCTACAATGAGCAGTTCTTC.

This clone was seen just once. V is TRBV9 and J is TRBJ2-7; 8 nucleotides agree with TRBD1. J lost 3 bases, V lost 3 bases, and 5 bases had no gene match. Germline V CDR1 and CDR2: SGDLS, YYNGEE. The CDR3 loop spans 14 amino acids. The CDR3 reads CASSGGTGDYEQYF. In DNA form, the CDR3 reads TGTGCCAGCAGCGGCGGGACAGGAGACTACGAGCAGTACTTC.

This clone was observed once. J is TRBJ1-1 and V is TRBV19; 7 bases line up with TRBD1. The germline V gene encodes CDR1 LNHDA and CDR2 SQIVND (reference sequence). The length of the CDR3 is 12 residues. Losses at the gene ends were 8 bases for V and 10 bases for J; bases not matched to a gene: 10. CDR3 sequence reads: CASGLDRVVAFF. In DNA form, the CDR3 reads TGTGCCAGTGGACTCGACAGGGTCGTAGCTTTCTTT.

V and J are TRBV9 and TRBJ1-1; D possibly corresponds to TRBD1 (5 bases). Per germline, CDR1 SGDLS and CDR2 YYNGEE. V was clipped by 2 bases and J by 0 bases, with 14 bases between them. The CDR3 covers 16 residues. DNA of the CDR3: TGTGCCAGCAGCGTTCCAGGGTTCACAATGAACACTGAAGCTTTCTTT. Translation gives CASSVPGFTMNTEAFF.

The chain has TRBV7-2 and TRBJ2-3; 10 bases fit TRBD1. This CDR3 region has 16 residues. The trim removed 3 bases at V and 5 bases at J, leaving 8 bases unmatched. The germline CDR1 and CDR2 sequences are SGHTA and FQGNSA. CDR3 DNA: TGTGCCAGCAGCTTTGGCGGGACAGGGGCGGGAGATACGCAGTATTTT. It yields the protein CASSFGGTGAGDTQYF.

This chain links TRBV19 with TRBJ2-1; the D gene is possibly TRBD1 (5 bases). The CDR3 sequence is 16 residues long. The ends were cut back, 3 bases at V and 0 bases at J, with 12 bases in the middle. Germline CDR1 LNHDA, CDR2 SQIVND (reference sequence). In nucleotides, the CDR3 is TGTGCCAGTAGTATCTCGTTTGACAGCTCCTACAATGAGCAGTTCTTC. This sequence encodes CASSISFDSSYNEQFF.

The V gene is TRBV6-2 or TRBV6-3, the J gene TRBJ1-5, with D tentatively TRBD1 (5 bases). From germline, CDR1 is MNHEY and CDR2 SVGEGT. The CDR3 is 15 residues long. V lost 5 bases and J lost 7, with 18 bases in between. The CDR3 bases are TGTGCCAGCAGTGACCGCGACAGCTTACTACAGCCCCAGCATTTT. Its protein is CASSDRDSLLQPQHF.

This rearrangement joins TRBV30 to TRBJ2-5; 7 positions agree with TRBD2. CDR1 is GTSNPN and CDR2 is SVGIG in the germline V gene (reference sequence). V dropped 6 bases and J dropped 5; count of bases not matched to a gene: 6. The CDR3 consists of 12 residues. CDR3 in amino acids: CACASGTETQYF. The CDR3 DNA sequence: TGTGCCTGCGCAAGCGGGACCGAGACCCAGTACTTC.

V is TRBV5-1 and J is TRBJ2-5, with D hard to call. The V gene's germline CDR1 is SGHRS and CDR2 YFSETQ. V shed 4 bases and J shed 6 bases, with 10 bases lying between them. The CDR3 extends over 12 amino acids. CDR3 sequence reads: CASSEQLQTQYF. The CDR3 nucleotides are TGCGCCAGCAGCGAACAGCTACAGACCCAGTACTTC.

This clone was found once. The gene calls are TRBV19 and TRBJ1-1; D may be TRBD1 (5 bases). The length of the CDR3 is 13 residues. V lost 6 bases and J 6 bases, leaving 14 bases between the germline ends. Germline V gene sequence: CDR1 LNHDA, CDR2 SQIVND (reference sequence). CDR3 coding DNA: TGTGCCAGTAGGGACACGGGAGGACCTGAAGCTTTCTTT. Translation gives CASRDTGGPEAFF.

The chain has TRBV3-1 (or the pseudogene TRBV3-2) and TRBJ1-2; no definite D call. Germline-derived CDR1 and CDR2 are LGHDT and YNNKEL (reference sequence). The germline V and J ends were trimmed by 1 base and 4 bases, with 10 bases remaining between them. This CDR3 spans 14 amino acids. The DNA for the CDR3 is TGTGCCAGCAGCCAAGTTCGGGGAATCTATGGCTACACCTTC. It encodes CASSQVRGIYGYTF.

The chain carries TRBV10-3 and TRBJ2-3; 7 nucleotides line up with TRBD1. CDR3 size: 14 residues. J lost 6 bases, V lost 6 bases, and 9 bases had no gene match. Germline CDR1 is ENHRY and CDR2 is SYGVKD. CDR3 amino acids: CAISNPTGADTQYF. The DNA for the CDR3 is TGTGCCATCAGCAACCCTACAGGGGCGGATACGCAGTATTTT.

The chain carries TRBV21-1 and TRBJ1-5; the D call of TRBD1 is as the table states it, not checked on the DNA. TRBV21-1 is a listed pseudogene. CDR3 size: 13 residues. The CDR3 spells CASSWTGNQPQHF. CDR3 sequence (DNA): TGTGCCAGCAGTTGGACAGGTAATCAGCCCCAGCATTTT.

The chain recombines TRBV14 with TRBJ1-2; TRBD1 matches 7 bases. Unmatched junction bases numbered 4, after V lost 1 base and J lost 8 bases. The CDR3 has 13 amino acids. Germline CDR1 SGHDN, CDR2 FVKESK. CDR3 DNA: TGTGCCAGCAGCCAAGTAAGGGGGCAGGGCTACACCTTC. It specifies CASSQVRGQGYTF.

V is TRBV7-6 and J is TRBJ2-3; D may be TRBD1 (5 bases). This CDR3 spans 16 amino acids. Germline CDR1 reads SGHVS; CDR2 reads FNYEAQ. The germline V and J ends were trimmed by 2 bases and 2 bases, with 14 bases remaining between them. The CDR3 DNA is TGTGCCAGCAGCTTACAAGACAGTATATCCACAGATACGCAGTATTTT. It encodes CASSLQDSISTDTQYF.

The chain joins TRBV19 to TRBJ1-1; D is possibly TRBD1 (6 bases). This CDR3 is built from 13 residues. The V gene's germline CDR1 is LNHDA and CDR2 SQIVND (reference sequence). V dropped 6 bases and J dropped 3 bases, with 11 bases sitting between them. CDR3 in DNA: TGTGCCAGTAGATCCAGGGGTTACACTGAAGCTTTCTTT. Protein product: CASRSRGYTEAFF.

The chain couples TRBV18 to TRBJ1-5; tentative D call: TRBD1 (6 bases). The CDR3 has 17 residues. The germline V and J ends were trimmed by 4 bases and 6 bases, with 22 bases remaining between them. Germline lookup yields CDR1 KGHSH and CDR2 LQKENI. CDR3 protein: CASSRTAIQGTGQPQHF. The CDR3, as DNA: TGTGCCAGCTCACGAACGGCGATACAGGGAACGGGTCAGCCCCAGCATTTT.

This chain connects TRBV27 to TRBJ2-6; 12 nucleotides match TRBD1. The V segment lost 2 bases and the J segment 0 bases; nucleotides outside the gene matches: 11. CDR3 length: 21 amino acids. Germline loops: CDR1 MNHEY, CDR2 SMNVEV (reference sequence). This chain's CDR3 is CASSLLTGTGGGSSGANVLTF. The CDR3 DNA reads as TGTGCCAGCAGTTTACTGACCGGGACAGGGGGCGGGAGCTCTGGGGCCAACGTCCTGACTTTC. The entire variable domain, with the rest obtained from reference TRBV27 and TRBJ2-6, is as follows: EAQVTQNPRYLITVTGKKLTVTCSQNMNHEYMSWYRQDPGLGLRQIYYSMNVEVTDKGDVPEGYKVSRKEKRNFPLILESPSPNQTSLYFCASSLLTGTGGGSSGANVLTFGAGSRLTVL.

This chain joins TRBV9 and TRBJ2-3; 10 nucleotides match TRBD2. J lost 0 bases, V lost 2 bases, and 12 bases had no gene match. CDR1 is SGDLS, CDR2 YYNGEE, per germline. The CDR3 sequence is 19 residues long. The CDR3 reads CASSVGSGRVIRSTDTQYF. The CDR3 DNA follows: TGTGCCAGCAGCGTTGGGAGCGGGAGGGTGATACGTAGCACAGATACGCAGTATTTT.

The rearrangement joins TRBV2 to TRBJ1-5; 8 nucleotides agree with TRBD1. The CDR3 has 14 residues. Germline values: CDR1 SNHLY, CDR2 FYNNEI. J lost 3 bases, V lost 4 bases, and 2 bases had no gene match. CDR3 sequence (DNA): TGTGCCAGCAGTGCAGGGGGCCCCAATCAGCCCCAGCATTTT. It encodes CASSAGGPNQPQHF.

The chain uses TRBV2 and TRBJ2-3; the D gene is possibly TRBD2 (6 bases). The CDR3 covers 13 residues. Trimming pared 7 bases from V and 2 bases from J, leaving 10 bases between. Germline V lookup: CDR1 SNHLY, CDR2 FYNNEI. CDR3 in DNA: TGTGCCAGCACGGTAGCGGCCACAGATACGCAGTATTTT. Protein: CASTVAATDTQYF.